This T cell receptor (beta chain) was found in a study of T cells after yellow fever vaccination. In its sample, this clonotype was seen many times. The antigen remains unidentified. As TCR cDNA was made by 5'RACE template switching, a universal primer site and UMIs were added. TCRdb re-analysed the 5' RACE reads in MiXCR, keeping a single row per CDR3 protein. The top ten clones hold 20% to 25% of a sample with a few hundred thousand distinct CDR3 sequences, over 4% of them seen once. The germline V gene encodes CDR1 MRHNA and CDR2 SNTAGT. This CDR3 is 15 amino acids long. J gave up 9 bases and V 3 bases, and 11 bases lay outside the gene matches. The study's findings and limits: Subsequent booster samples again held most clones from primary vaccination (96% CD4, about 85% CD8). Contaminating bulk clonotypes could be abundant in FACS-sorted repertoires.

The sequence came from a man in his late teens or twenties who received the YFV17D yellow fever vaccine. V gene TRBV6-4 combines with J gene TRBJ2-1; 7 positions match TRBD2. Sequencing was performed on PBMCs, taken 5 days after the yellow fever booster vaccination. The CDR3 coding sequence is TGTGCCAGCAGTGAATTGGGGGGGTCGGGCGGTGAGCAGTTCTTC. Translated: CASSELGGSGGEQFF.